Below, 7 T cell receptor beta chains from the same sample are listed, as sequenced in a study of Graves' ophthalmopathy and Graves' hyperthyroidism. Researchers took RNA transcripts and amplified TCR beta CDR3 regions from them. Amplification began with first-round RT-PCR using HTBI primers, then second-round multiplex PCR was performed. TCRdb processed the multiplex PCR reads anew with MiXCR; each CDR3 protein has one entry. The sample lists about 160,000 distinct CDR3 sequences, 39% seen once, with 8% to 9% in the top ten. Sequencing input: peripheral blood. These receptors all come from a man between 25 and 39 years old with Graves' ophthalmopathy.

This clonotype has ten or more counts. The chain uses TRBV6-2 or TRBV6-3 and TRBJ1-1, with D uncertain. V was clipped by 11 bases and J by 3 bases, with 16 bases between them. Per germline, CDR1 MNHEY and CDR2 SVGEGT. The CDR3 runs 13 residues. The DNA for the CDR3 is TGTGCCGCGGCCCCCCGTCGAGACACTGAAGCTTTCTTT. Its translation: CAAAPRRDTEAFF.

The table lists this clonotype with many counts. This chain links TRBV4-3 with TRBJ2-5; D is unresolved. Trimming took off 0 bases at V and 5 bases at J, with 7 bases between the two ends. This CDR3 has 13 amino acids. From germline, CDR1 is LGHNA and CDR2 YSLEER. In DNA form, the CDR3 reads TGCGCCAGCAGCCAAGATCTCAGGGAGACCCAGTACTTC. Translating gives CASSQDLRETQYF.

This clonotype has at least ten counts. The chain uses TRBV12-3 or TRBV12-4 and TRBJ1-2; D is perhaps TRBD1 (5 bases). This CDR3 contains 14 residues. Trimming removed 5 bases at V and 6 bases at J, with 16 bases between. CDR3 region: CASSRGPRVDGYTF. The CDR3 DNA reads TGTGCCAGCAGTCGCGGGCCCAGGGTCGATGGCTACACCTTC.

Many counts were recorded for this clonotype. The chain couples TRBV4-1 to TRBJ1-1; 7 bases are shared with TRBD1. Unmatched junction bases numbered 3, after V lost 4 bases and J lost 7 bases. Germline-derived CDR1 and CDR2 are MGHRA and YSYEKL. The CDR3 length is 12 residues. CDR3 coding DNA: TGCGCCAGCAGCCCGAACAGGGGTGAAGCTTTCTTT. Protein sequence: CASSPNRGEAFF.

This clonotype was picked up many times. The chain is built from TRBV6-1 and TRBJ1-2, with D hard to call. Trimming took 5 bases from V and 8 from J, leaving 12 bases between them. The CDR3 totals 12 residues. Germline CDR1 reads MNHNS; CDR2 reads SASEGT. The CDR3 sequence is CASSPRMGGYTF. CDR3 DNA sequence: TGTGCCAGCAGTCCTCGCATGGGCGGCTACACCTTC.

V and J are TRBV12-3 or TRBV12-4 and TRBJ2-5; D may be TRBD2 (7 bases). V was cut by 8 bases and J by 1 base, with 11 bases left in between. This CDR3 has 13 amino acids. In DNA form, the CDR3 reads TGTGCCAGCCTTGGGGGGGCCCAAGAGACCCAGTACTTC. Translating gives CASLGGAQETQYF.

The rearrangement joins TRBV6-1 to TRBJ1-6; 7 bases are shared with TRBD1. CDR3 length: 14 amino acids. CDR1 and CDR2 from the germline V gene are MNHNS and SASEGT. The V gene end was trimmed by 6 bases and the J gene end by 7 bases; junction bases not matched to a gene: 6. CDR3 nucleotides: TGTGCCAGCAGCCGGGACAGCTCAAATTCACCCCTCCACTTT. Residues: CASSRDSSNSPLHF.